The clone carrying this T cell receptor (beta chain) appeared a few times. Its antigen is as yet unknown. This sample is drawn from a study of post-analysis software for immune sequencing data. Study summary: In terms of disease course, relapsing-remitting, secondary progressive and progressive-relapsing multiple sclerosis were included.

Unique molecular identifiers tagged the TCR beta cDNA libraries. cDNA molecules numbering roughly 0.5 million came from approximately 1 to 10 million T cells. TCRdb called the PCR reads again in MiXCR, with one record for every CDR3 protein. Counted here are 750,000 to 950,000 distinct CDR3 sequences, roughly 50% occurring once; the ten biggest clones make up 4.6%. Study-wide findings and caveats: By F measure, strong co-clustering occurred among samples prepared in the same batch.

This receptor was identified in a girl aged 5 to 17 with multiple sclerosis. The sequencing input was blood.

CDR3 amino acids: CASSHVPSYNEQFF. As DNA, the CDR3 is TGCGCCAGCAGCCACGTGCCCTCCTACAATGAGCAGTTCTTC. The chain combines TRBV4-1 with TRBJ2-1; the D is unclear. Trimming removed 3 bases at V and 0 bases at J, with 6 bases between. CDR1 and CDR2 from the germline V gene are MGHRA and YSYEKL. The CDR3 consists of 14 residues.